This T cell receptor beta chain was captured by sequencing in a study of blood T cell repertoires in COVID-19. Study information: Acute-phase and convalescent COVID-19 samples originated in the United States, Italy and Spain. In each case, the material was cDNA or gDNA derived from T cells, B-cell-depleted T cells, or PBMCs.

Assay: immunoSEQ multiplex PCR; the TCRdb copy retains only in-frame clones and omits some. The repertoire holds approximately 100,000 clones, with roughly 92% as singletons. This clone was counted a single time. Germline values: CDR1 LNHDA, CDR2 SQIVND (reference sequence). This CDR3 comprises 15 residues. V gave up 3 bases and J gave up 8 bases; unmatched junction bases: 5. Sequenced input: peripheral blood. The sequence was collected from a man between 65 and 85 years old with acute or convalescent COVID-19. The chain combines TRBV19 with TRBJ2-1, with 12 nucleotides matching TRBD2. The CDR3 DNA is TGTGCCAGTAGTATGGGACTAGCGGGCGGCGATGAGCAGTTCTTC. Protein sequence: CASSMGLAGGDEQFF.